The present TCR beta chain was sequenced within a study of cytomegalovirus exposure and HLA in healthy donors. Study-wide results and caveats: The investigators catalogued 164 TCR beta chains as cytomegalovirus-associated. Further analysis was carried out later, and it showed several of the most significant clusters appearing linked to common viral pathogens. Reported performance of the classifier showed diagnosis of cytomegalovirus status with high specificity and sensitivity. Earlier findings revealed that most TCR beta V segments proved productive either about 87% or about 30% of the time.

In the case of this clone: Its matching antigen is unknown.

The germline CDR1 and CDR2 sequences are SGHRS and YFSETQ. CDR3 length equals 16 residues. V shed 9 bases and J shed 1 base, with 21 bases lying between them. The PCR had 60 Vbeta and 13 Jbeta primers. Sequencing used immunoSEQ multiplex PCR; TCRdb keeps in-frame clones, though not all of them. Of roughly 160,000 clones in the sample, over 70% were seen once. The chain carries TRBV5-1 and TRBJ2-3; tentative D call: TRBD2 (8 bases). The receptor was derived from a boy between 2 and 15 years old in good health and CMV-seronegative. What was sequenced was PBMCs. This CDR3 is CATNLVAGTGTDTQYF. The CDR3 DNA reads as TGCGCCACCAACCTTGTAGCGGGGACAGGCACAGATACGCAGTATTTT.